This TCR beta chain was recorded in a study of Graves' ophthalmopathy and Graves' hyperthyroidism. The authors isolated PBMCs from 9.5 to 10 ml of fresh peripheral blood. The CDR3 is made up of 15 amino acids. V lost 4 bases and J lost 0, with 13 bases in between. Per germline, CDR1 SGHRS and CDR2 YFSETQ. Researchers took RNA transcripts and amplified TCR beta CDR3 regions from them. RT-PCR in the first round used HTBI primers; a second-round multiplex PCR followed. TCRdb reprocessed the multiplex PCR reads with MiXCR, giving one entry per CDR3 protein. The sample includes about 370,000 distinct CDR3 sequences, roughly 17% seen only once; the top ten take 2% to 3%.

The specimen sequenced was peripheral blood. The gene calls are TRBV5-1 and TRBJ1-1, with D tentatively TRBD1 (5 bases). The origin of this receptor is an adult woman with stable Graves' hyperthyroidism. The CDR3 region is CASSRDGSMNTEAFF. In DNA form, the CDR3 reads TGCGCCAGCAGCCGGGACGGGAGCATGAACACTGAAGCTTTCTTT.